The entry that follows covers one T cell receptor (beta chain) sequence. Its matching antigen is unknown. This CDR3 comprises 15 residues. The germline CDR1 and CDR2 sequences are SEHNR and FQNEAQ (reference sequence). Trimming cost V 2 bases and J 1 base, with 8 bases left between them. The sample comes from a study of cytomegalovirus exposure and HLA in healthy donors. PCR employed 60 Vbeta and 13 Jbeta primers. TCRdb's copy holds only in-frame clones and misses some; the assay was immunoSEQ multiplex PCR. The sample contains over 150,000 clones, roughly 76% of which appear only once. Study-wide results and limits: Exclusion applied to some V segments, including TRBV6-2 and TRBV6-3, as they were indistinguishable. Most TCR beta V segments were productive about 87% or about 30% of the time in an earlier analysis.

Healthy bone marrow donors formed the donor group. Input material: PBMCs. The chain links TRBV7-9 to TRBJ2-2, with D possibly matching TRBD1 (5 bases). The sequence was obtained from a woman aged 45-65 years in good health and CMV-seronegative. CDR3 loop: CASSLIQGNTGELFF. For the CDR3, the DNA is TGTGCCAGCAGCTTAATTCAGGGGAACACCGGGGAGCTGTTTTTT.